This passage covers 25 T cell receptor beta chains from one sample sequenced in a study of T cells after yellow fever vaccination. TCRdb reprocessed the 5' RACE reads with MiXCR, giving one entry per CDR3 protein. Of around 550,000 distinct CDR3 sequences in the sample, roughly a fifth were seen once. The material sequenced was PBMCs, taken 15 days after the yellow fever booster vaccination. The receptor source for this set is a man aged 25-40 years who received the YFV17D yellow fever vaccine.

CDR3 DNA sequence: TGTGCCAGCAGCCTACTAGTCAATGAGCAGTTCTTC. This sequence encodes CASSLLVNEQFF. The chain recombines TRBV4-2 with TRBJ2-1; D perhaps matches TRBD2 (5 bases). The CDR3 totals 12 residues. With 4 bases removed from V and 6 bases from J, the gap between germline ends came to 7 bases. CDR1 and CDR2 from the germline V gene are LGHNA and YNFKEQ.

The chain employs TRBV6-5 and TRBJ2-7; 12 bases align to TRBD1. CDR3 length: 16 residues. V lost 1 base and J lost 7; bases outside the gene matches: 8. Germline CDR1 MNHEY, CDR2 SVGAGI. This CDR3 is CASSYLGQGARREQYF. CDR3 in DNA: TGTGCCAGCAGTTACTTGGGACAGGGGGCGCGGAGGGAGCAGTACTTC.

The chain has TRBV20-1 and TRBJ2-7; D might be TRBD1 (6 bases). With 6 bases removed from V and 5 bases from J, the gap between germline ends came to 23 bases. Germline assignment: CDR1 DFQATT and CDR2 SNEGSKA (reference sequence). The CDR3 has 15 residues. The CDR3 here is CSAGRGNLLSNEQYF. The CDR3 bases are TGCAGTGCCGGAAGGGGGAACCTCCTTTCGAACGAGCAGTACTTC.

Notes on this clonotype: An end of the junction differs from the germline gene, which may be a read error. The CDR3: CASRLGLAGRTQYF. As DNA, the CDR3 is TGTGCCAGCAGATTGGGACTAGCGGGACGGACGCAGTATTTT. The chain links TRBV5-6 to TRBJ2-3; 13 bases match TRBD2. CDR1 is SGHDT, CDR2 YYEEEE, per germline. The CDR3 is 14 residues long.

This clonotype was counted a few times. This chain joins TRBV6-5 and TRBJ1-1; no firm D call. The germline V gene encodes CDR1 MNHEY and CDR2 SVGAGI. The CDR3 has 13 residues. Trimming stripped 0 bases from V and 1 base from J, with 3 bases between. CDR3 in amino acids: CASSYSKNTEAFF. DNA of the CDR3: TGTGCCAGCAGTTACTCAAAGAACACTGAAGCTTTCTTT.

V is TRBV4-2 and J is TRBJ2-2; D gene ambiguous. Germline V gives CDR1 LGHNA, CDR2 YNFKEQ. The CDR3 has 15 amino acids. V dropped 4 bases and J dropped 4 bases, with 13 bases sitting between them. Here the CDR3 DNA reads TGTGCCAGCAGCCCTCGACCTTCGAGCACCGGGGAGCTGTTTTTT. It codes for CASSPRPSSTGELFF.

This sequence joins TRBV20-1 and TRBJ2-2; 7 bases are shared with TRBD2. V gave up 0 bases and J gave up 2 bases; unmatched junction bases: 9. There are 17 residues in the CDR3. Per germline, CDR1 DFQATT and CDR2 SNEGSKA (reference sequence). CDR3 nucleotide sequence: TGCAGTGCTAGAGATTTTGCTAGCGGATTAAACACCGGGGAGCTGTTTTTT. Translation: CSARDFASGLNTGELFF.

This clonotype was observed a few times. This rearrangement joins TRBV19 to TRBJ2-7, with 7 bases that match TRBD2. V lost 5 bases to trimming and J lost 3 bases; unmatched junction nucleotides: 10. CDR1 and CDR2 (germline): LNHDA, SQIVND (reference sequence). The CDR3 runs to 15 residues. CDR3 sequence (DNA): TGTGCCAGTAGTCTTAGCGGGCCTAACTACTACGAGCAGTACTTC. This sequence encodes CASSLSGPNYYEQYF.

In this sample, this clonotype turned up a few times. This chain connects TRBV4-2 to TRBJ2-2, with TRBD1 identical over 8 bases. In germline, CDR1 is LGHNA, CDR2 YNFKEQ. The CDR3 totals 15 residues. The trim removed 5 bases at V and 4 bases at J, leaving 6 bases unmatched. The CDR3 loop is CASSYDRGGTGELFF. Written as DNA, the CDR3 is TGTGCCAGCAGCTATGACAGGGGAGGCACCGGGGAGCTGTTTTTT.

This sequence joins TRBV27 and TRBJ2-2, with 8 positions matching TRBD1. Germline trimming cut 10 bases from V and 6 bases from J; bases unmatched to any gene: 22. Germline V gene sequence: CDR1 MNHEY, CDR2 SMNVEV (reference sequence). The CDR3 is made up of 18 amino acids. The CDR3 bases are TGTGCCACCACCTCGACAGGAGGACAGGGCCTTGGAGCCGGGGAGCTGTTTTTT. Protein sequence: CATTSTGGQGLGAGELFF.

This clonotype was seen a handful of times. The rearrangement uses TRBV10-3 and TRBJ2-7; no reliable D call. The CDR3 spans 13 residues. The V end was cut by 10 bases, the J end by 7 bases, with 20 bases between. Germline loops: CDR1 ENHRY, CDR2 SYGVKD. The CDR3 nucleotides are TGTGCCACAACCTTCCGGGTGACTGAAGAGCAGTACTTC. Translation: CATTFRVTEEQYF.

V usage is TRBV20-1 and J usage is TRBJ2-7; unclear D gene. There are 12 residues in the CDR3. Trimming took 4 bases from V and 4 from J, leaving 11 bases between them. Germline V gene sequence: CDR1 DFQATT, CDR2 SNEGSKA (reference sequence). This chain's CDR3 is CSATRLGYEQYF. DNA for the CDR3: TGCAGTGCTACCCGCTTGGGATACGAGCAGTACTTC.

The chain links TRBV20-1 to TRBJ1-2; TRBD1 agrees at 10 bases. The CDR3 has 16 residues. The trim removed 7 bases at V and 0 bases at J, leaving 11 bases unmatched. Germline CDR1 DFQATT, CDR2 SNEGSKA (reference sequence). The CDR3 reads CSVRGTGVKANYGYTF. CDR3 DNA: TGCAGTGTCAGGGGGACAGGGGTCAAAGCTAACTATGGCTACACCTTC.

The rearrangement links TRBV7-2 to TRBJ2-2; possible D gene TRBD2, 5 bases. The V and J ends lost 6 bases and 0 bases respectively, with 11 bases between them. In germline, CDR1 is SGHTA, CDR2 FQGNSA. The CDR3 is 15 amino acids. The CDR3 loop is CASSLSVTNTGELFF. The CDR3 DNA reads TGTGCCAGCAGTCTTAGCGTAACGAACACCGGGGAGCTGTTTTTT.

This clonotype was counted only a few times. The chain is built from TRBV5-1 and TRBJ2-5; D remains unclear. Trimming left V 4 bases short and J 6 bases short, with 10 bases between. Germline loops: CDR1 SGHRS, CDR2 YFSETQ. The CDR3 runs to 12 residues. DNA for the CDR3: TGCGCCAGCAGCCTCCAGGAGCAGACCCAGTACTTC. Residues: CASSLQEQTQYF.

The chain is built from TRBV12-3 or TRBV12-4 and TRBJ2-3; a possible D gene is TRBD1 (6 bases). The CDR3 covers 16 residues. Trimming removed 6 bases from V and 5 bases from J, with 21 bases in between. The CDR3 spells CASSRQTGKSQDTQYF. CDR3 coding DNA: TGTGCCAGCAGCCGTCAAACAGGGAAGTCACAAGATACGCAGTATTTT.

This clonotype was seen only a few times. V and J are TRBV5-1 and TRBJ2-7, with 9 positions matching TRBD1. The CDR3 is 16 amino acids. Germline loops: CDR1 SGHRS, CDR2 YFSETQ. J lost 3 bases, V lost 3 bases, and 10 bases had no gene match. CDR3 coding DNA: TGCGCCAGCAGCTGGATGGACAGGGGAGCAGGCTACGAGCAGTACTTC. It is translated as CASSWMDRGAGYEQYF.

The sample holds a few counts of this clonotype. The rearrangement joins TRBV30 to TRBJ2-7, with TRBD2 identical over 8 bases. The CDR3 is 15 residues long. V lost 4 bases to trimming and J lost 5 bases; unmatched junction nucleotides: 13. CDR1 is GTSNPN and CDR2 is SVGIG in the germline V gene (reference sequence). The CDR3 nucleotides read TGTGCCTGGAACCGATTCGGGACTAGTCTCAACGAGCAGTACTTC. Translated: CAWNRFGTSLNEQYF.

This clonotype came up a few times. The chain uses TRBV11-1 and TRBJ2-7, with 7 bases identical to TRBD1. The CDR3 runs to 16 residues. V lost 5 bases, J lost 3 bases, and 13 bases stayed unmatched. Germline assignment: CDR1 SGHAT and CDR2 FQDESV (reference sequence). The CDR3 protein is CASSPAQTGIIYEQYF. CDR3 nucleotides: TGTGCCAGCAGCCCAGCCCAGACAGGGATCATCTACGAGCAGTACTTC.

This clonotype turned up a few times. The chain links TRBV7-2 to TRBJ2-3, with 8 bases matching TRBD2. V shed 8 bases and J 5 bases; nucleotides not matched to a gene: 12. Germline CDR1 SGHTA, CDR2 FQGNSA. The CDR3 length is 15 residues. Written as DNA, the CDR3 is TGTGCCAGCTTCCCCTACCCGGGACTAGAAGATACGCAGTATTTT. This sequence encodes CASFPYPGLEDTQYF.

The chain combines TRBV5-5 with TRBJ2-2, with 8 nucleotides matching TRBD1. CDR3 size: 13 residues. The junction had 2 bases not matched to a gene; V was cut back by 4 bases and J by 6 bases. Germline-derived CDR1 and CDR2 are SGHKS and YYEKEE (reference sequence). The CDR3 bases are TGTGCCAGCAGCAAGGACAGGGCCGGGGAGCTGTTTTTT. This encodes CASSKDRAGELFF.

The chain has TRBV10-2 and TRBJ2-1, with no clear D. V lost 2 bases, J lost 0 bases, and 17 bases lay in between. Germline lookup yields CDR1 WSHSY and CDR2 SAAADI. The CDR3 runs to 18 residues. The CDR3 is CASSERKGVRSSYNEQFF. CDR3 in DNA: TGCGCCAGCAGTGAGCGGAAAGGCGTTAGGAGCTCCTACAATGAGCAGTTCTTC.

The rearrangement joins TRBV5-6 to TRBJ2-1, with D possibly matching TRBD1 (5 bases). The germline V gene has CDR1 SGHDT and CDR2 YYEEEE. The CDR3 loop spans 14 amino acids. V was clipped by 2 bases and J by 8 bases, with 14 bases between them. As DNA, the CDR3 is TGTGCCAGCAGCTTCGGGCAGGGTGGTTATGAGCAGTTCTTC. The encoded protein is CASSFGQGGYEQFF. Full variable domain (remainder filled in from reference TRBV5-6 and TRBJ2-1): DAGVTQSPTHLIKTRGQQVTLRCSPKSGHDTVSWYQQALGQGPQFIFQYYEEEERQRGNFPDRFSGHQFPNYSSELNVNALLLGDSALYLCASSFGQGGYEQFFGPGTRLTVL.

This clonotype was recorded at least ten times. This chain uses TRBV12-3 or TRBV12-4 with TRBJ2-1; 9 bases match TRBD2. CDR3 length: 15 amino acids. Germline trimming cut 2 bases from V and 7 bases from J; bases unmatched to any gene: 6. The CDR3 loop is CASSLSSGSGNEQFF. CDR3 sequence (DNA): TGTGCCAGCAGTTTAAGTAGCGGGAGTGGGAATGAGCAGTTCTTC.

This clonotype was seen more than once but under ten times. The chain recombines TRBV5-1 with TRBJ2-1; tentatively, D is TRBD1 or TRBD2 (5 bases each). This CDR3 is 18 amino acids long. Germline assignment: CDR1 SGHRS and CDR2 YFSETQ. Trimming removed 0 bases from V and 3 bases from J, with 19 bases in between. Here the CDR3 DNA reads TGCGCCAGCAGCTTGGCCGAACGACGGGACCCTAACTACAATGAGCAGTTCTTC. This translates into CASSLAERRDPNYNEQFF.